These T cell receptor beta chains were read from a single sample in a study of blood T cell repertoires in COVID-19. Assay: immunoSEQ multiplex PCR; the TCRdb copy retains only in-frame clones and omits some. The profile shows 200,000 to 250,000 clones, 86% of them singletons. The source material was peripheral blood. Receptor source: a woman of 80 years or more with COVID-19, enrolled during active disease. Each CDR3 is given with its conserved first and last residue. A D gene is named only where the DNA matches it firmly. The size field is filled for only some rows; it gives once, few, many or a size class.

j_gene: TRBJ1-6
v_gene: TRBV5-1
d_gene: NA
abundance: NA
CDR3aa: CASSLNRDAYNSPLHF
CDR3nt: TGCGCCAGCAGCTTGAACAGGGACGCCTATAATTCACCCCTCCACTTT

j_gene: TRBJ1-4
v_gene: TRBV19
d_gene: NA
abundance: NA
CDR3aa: CASRSGGATNEKLFF
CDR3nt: TGTGCCAGTAGGAGCGGCGGGGCAACTAATGAAAAACTGTTTTTT

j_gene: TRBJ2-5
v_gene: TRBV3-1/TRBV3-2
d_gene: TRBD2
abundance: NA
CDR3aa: CASSRRTSGLETQYF
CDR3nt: TGTGCCAGCAGCCGACGGACTAGCGGGTTAGAGACCCAGTACTTC

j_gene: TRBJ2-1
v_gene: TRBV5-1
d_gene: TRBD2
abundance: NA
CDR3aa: CASSSSGTSGNEQFF
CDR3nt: TGCGCCAGCAGCTCATCCGGGACTAGCGGCAATGAGCAGTTCTTC

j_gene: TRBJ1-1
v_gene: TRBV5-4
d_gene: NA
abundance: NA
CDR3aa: CASSADSMNTEAFF
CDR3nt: TGTGCCAGCAGCGCGGACAGTATGAACACTGAAGCTTTCTTT

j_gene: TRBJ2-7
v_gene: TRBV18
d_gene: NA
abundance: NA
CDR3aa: CASSPEGITYEQYF
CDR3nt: TGTGCCAGCTCTCCGGAGGGCATAACCTACGAGCAGTACTTC

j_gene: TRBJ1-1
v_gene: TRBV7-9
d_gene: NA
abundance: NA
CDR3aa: CASSLSAVSNTEAFF
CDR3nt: TGTGCCAGCAGCTTATCTGCAGTTTCGAACACTGAAGCTTTCTTT

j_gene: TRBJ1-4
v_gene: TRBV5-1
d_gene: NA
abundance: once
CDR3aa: CASSLQGQAATNEKLFF
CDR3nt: TGCGCCAGCAGCCTCCAGGGGCAGGCAGCAACTAATGAAAAACTGTTTTTT

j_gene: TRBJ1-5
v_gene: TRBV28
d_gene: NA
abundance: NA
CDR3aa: CASQGGDQPQHF
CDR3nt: TGTGCCAGTCAGGGAGGCGATCAGCCCCAGCATTTT

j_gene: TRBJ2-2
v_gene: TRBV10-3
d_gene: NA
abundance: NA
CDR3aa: CAISADRTGELFF
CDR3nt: TGTGCCATCAGTGCCGACAGAACCGGGGAGCTGTTTTTT

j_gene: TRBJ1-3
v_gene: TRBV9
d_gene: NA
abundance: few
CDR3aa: CASSMGLTSGNTIYF
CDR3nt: TGTGCCAGCAGCATGGGACTAACCTCTGGAAACACCATATATTTT

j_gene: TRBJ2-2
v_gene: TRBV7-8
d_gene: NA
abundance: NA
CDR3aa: CASSLDSHYTGELFF
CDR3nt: TGTGCCAGCAGCTTAGACAGTCATTATACCGGGGAGCTGTTTTTT

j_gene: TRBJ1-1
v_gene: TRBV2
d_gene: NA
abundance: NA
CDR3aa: CASREDSVNTEAFF
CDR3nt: TGTGCCAGCAGGGAGGACAGCGTGAACACTGAAGCTTTCTTT

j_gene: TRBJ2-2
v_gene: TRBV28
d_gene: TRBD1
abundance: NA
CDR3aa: CASSSPGTGYTGELFF
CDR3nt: TGTGCCAGCAGTTCGCCCGGGACAGGATACACCGGGGAGCTGTTTTTT

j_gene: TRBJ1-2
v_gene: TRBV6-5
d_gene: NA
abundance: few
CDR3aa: CASRTWEGYTF
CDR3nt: TGTGCCAGCAGAACTTGGGAGGGCTACACCTTC

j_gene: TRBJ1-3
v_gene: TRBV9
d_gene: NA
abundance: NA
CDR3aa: CASSPYLSSGNTIYF
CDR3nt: TGTGCCAGCAGCCCATATTTGAGCTCTGGAAACACCATATATTTT

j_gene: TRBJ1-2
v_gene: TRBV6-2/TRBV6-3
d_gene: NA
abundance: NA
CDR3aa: CASSRLDSRYGYTF
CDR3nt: TGTGCCAGCAGCCGACTCGACAGTCGTTATGGCTACACCTTC

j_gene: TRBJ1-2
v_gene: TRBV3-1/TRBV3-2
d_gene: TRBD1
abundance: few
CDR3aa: CASSQAARGRNYGYTF
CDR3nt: TGTGCCAGCAGCCAAGCCGCCAGGGGGCGGAACTATGGCTACACCTTC

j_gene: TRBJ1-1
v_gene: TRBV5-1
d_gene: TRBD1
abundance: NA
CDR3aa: CASSSTGAAGDEGF
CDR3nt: TGCGCCAGCAGTTCGACAGGGGCCGCCGGGGATGAAGGCTTT

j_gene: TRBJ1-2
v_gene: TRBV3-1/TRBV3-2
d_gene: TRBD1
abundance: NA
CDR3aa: CASSQDGGQGGCAF
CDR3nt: TGTGCCAGCAGCCAAGATGGGGGACAGGGAGGTTGCGCCTTC

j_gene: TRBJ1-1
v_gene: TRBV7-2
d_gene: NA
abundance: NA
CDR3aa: CASSLAMGGTEAFF
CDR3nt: TGTGCCAGCAGCTTAGCGATGGGGGGAACTGAAGCTTTCTTT

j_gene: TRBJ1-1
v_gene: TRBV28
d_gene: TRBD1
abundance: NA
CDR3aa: CASSLGSQGAVEAFF
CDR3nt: TGTGCCAGCAGTTTAGGGAGTCAGGGGGCCGTTGAAGCTTTCTTT

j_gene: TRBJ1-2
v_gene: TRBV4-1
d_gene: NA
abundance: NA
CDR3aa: CASSHLIPKDSRGYGYTF
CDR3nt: TGCGCCAGCAGCCACCTTATCCCCAAGGACAGCAGAGGTTATGGCTACACCTTC

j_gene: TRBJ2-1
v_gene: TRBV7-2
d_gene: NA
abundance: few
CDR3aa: CASSLVQGVYNEQFF
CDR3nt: TGTGCCAGCAGCTTAGTACAGGGAGTTTACAATGAGCAGTTCTTC

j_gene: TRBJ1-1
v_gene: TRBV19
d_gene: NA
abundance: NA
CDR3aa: CASMTGDLNTEAFF
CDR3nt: TGTGCCAGTATGACAGGCGACTTGAACACTGAAGCTTTCTTT

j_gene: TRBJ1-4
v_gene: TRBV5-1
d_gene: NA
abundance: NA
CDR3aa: CASSQSTGTNEKLFF
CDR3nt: TGCGCCAGCAGCCAATCTACAGGAACTAATGAAAAACTGTTTTTT

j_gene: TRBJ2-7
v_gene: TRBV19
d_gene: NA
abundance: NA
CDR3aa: CASSALQGSEQYF
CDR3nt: TGTGCCAGTAGTGCCCTACAGGGCAGCGAGCAGTACTTC

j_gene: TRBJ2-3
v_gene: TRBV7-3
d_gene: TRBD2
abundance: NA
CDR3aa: CASSPKGLAGGTDTQYF
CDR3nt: TGTGCCAGCAGCCCAAAAGGTCTAGCGGGGGGCACAGATACGCAGTATTTT

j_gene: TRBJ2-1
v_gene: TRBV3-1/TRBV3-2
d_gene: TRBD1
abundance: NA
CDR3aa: CASSQGTGKDEQFF
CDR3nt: TGTGCCAGCAGCCAAGGGACAGGGAAGGACGAGCAGTTCTTC

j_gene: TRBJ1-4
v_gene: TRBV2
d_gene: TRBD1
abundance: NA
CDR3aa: CASSGRQGEKLFF
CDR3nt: TGTGCCAGCAGTGGAAGACAGGGGGAAAAACTGTTTTTT

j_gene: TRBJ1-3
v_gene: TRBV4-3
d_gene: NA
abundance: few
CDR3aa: CASSPQSSGAGNTIYF
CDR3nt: TGCGCCAGCAGCCCCCAGAGTTCGGGGGCTGGAAACACCATATATTTT

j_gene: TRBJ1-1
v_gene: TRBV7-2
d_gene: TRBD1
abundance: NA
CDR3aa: CASSYGQGNTEAFF
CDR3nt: TGTGCCAGCAGCTACGGACAGGGGAACACTGAAGCTTTCTTT

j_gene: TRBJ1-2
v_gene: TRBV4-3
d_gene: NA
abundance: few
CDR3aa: CASSQVPLLTGLYGYTF
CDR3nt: TGCGCCAGCAGCCAAGTTCCCCTCCTCACAGGCTTATATGGCTACACCTTC

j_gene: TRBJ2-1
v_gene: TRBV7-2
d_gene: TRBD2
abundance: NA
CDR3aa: CASSPRLATYNEQFF
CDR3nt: TGTGCCAGCAGCCCGAGACTAGCTACCTACAATGAGCAGTTCTTC

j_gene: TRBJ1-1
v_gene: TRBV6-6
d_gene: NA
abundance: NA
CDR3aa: CASSYGGNTEAFF
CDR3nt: TGTGCCAGCAGTTATGGCGGGAACACTGAAGCTTTCTTT

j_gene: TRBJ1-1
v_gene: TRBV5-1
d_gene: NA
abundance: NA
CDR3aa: CASSLVGRGDTEAFF
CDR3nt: TGCGCCAGCAGCTTGGTGGGCAGGGGTGACACTGAAGCTTTCTTT

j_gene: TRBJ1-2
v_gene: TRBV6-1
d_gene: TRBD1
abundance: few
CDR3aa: CASSEALGQLYGYTF
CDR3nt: TGTGCCAGCAGTGAAGCATTGGGACAGCTCTATGGCTACACCTTC

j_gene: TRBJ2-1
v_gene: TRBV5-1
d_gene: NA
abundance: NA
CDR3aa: CASSLGGVNEQFF
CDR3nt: TGCGCCAGCAGCTTGGGCGGAGTAAATGAGCAGTTCTTC

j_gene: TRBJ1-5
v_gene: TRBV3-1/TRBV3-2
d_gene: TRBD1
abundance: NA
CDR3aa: CASSQSGQGRNQPQHF
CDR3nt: TGTGCCAGCAGCCAATCGGGACAGGGTCGCAATCAGCCCCAGCATTTT

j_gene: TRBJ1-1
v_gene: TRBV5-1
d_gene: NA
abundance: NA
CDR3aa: CASNPQGVMNTEAFF
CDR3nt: TGCGCCAGCAACCCACAGGGCGTTATGAACACTGAAGCTTTCTTT

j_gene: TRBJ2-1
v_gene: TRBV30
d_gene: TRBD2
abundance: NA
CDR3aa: CAWSVTGLAGGSSYNEQFF
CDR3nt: TGTGCCTGGAGTGTAACGGGACTAGCGGGGGGCAGCTCCTACAATGAGCAGTTCTTC

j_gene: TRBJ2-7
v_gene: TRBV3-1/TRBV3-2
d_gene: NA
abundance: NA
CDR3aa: CASSQPGDNYEQYF
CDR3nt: TGTGCCAGCAGCCAACCAGGGGACAACTACGAGCAGTACTTC

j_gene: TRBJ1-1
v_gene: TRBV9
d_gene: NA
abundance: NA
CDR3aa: CASSVVDSANTEAFF
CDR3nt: TGTGCCAGCAGCGTAGTCGACTCCGCGAACACTGAAGCTTTCTTT

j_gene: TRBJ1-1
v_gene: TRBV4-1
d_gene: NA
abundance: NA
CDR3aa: CASSLLVGNTEAFF
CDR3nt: TGCGCCAGCAGCCTATTGGTCGGGAACACTGAAGCTTTCTTT

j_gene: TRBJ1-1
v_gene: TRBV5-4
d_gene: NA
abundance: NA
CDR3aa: CASSLVDRMNTEAFF
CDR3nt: TGTGCCAGCAGCTTGGTGGACAGAATGAACACTGAAGCTTTCTTT

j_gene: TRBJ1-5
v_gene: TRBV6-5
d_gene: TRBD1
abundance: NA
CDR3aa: CASSQTGNSNQPQHF
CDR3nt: TGTGCCAGCAGCCAGACAGGGAATAGCAATCAGCCCCAGCATTTT

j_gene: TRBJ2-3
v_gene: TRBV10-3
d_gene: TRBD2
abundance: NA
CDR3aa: CAISESGGWTSENTQYF
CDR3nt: TGTGCCATCAGTGAGTCTGGAGGGTGGACTAGCGAAAATACGCAGTATTTT

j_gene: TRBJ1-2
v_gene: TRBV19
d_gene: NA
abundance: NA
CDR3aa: CASSEQGNYGYTF
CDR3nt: TGTGCCAGTAGTGAGCAGGGTAACTATGGCTACACCTTC